This T cell receptor beta chain emerged from a study of cytomegalovirus exposure and HLA in healthy donors. Overall study results and limits: It was found in a later analysis that first-cohort TCR clusters tended to co-occur in the 90 to 150 validation repertoires. Despite most TCR sequences being rare, some public TCRs occurred in many donors.

The assay was immunoSEQ multiplex PCR, and TCRdb's table has in-frame clones only and misses some. The repertoire holds roughly 250,000 clones, with about 90% as singletons. A few counts support this clone. As yet, its antigen is unknown. Trimming shortened V by 1 base and J by 11 bases, and 14 bases separated the two germline ends. Looked up from germline, CDR1 is GTSNPN and CDR2 is SVGIG (reference sequence). There are 12 residues in the CDR3. Sequenced input: PBMCs. The TCR was taken from a woman aged 25 to 39 in good health and CMV-seropositive. This chain joins TRBV30 and TRBJ1-1; D unclear. Here the CDR3 DNA reads TGTGCCTGGAGTGCGACCGGGTCAGCGGCTTTCTTT. Translation gives CAWSATGSAAFF.